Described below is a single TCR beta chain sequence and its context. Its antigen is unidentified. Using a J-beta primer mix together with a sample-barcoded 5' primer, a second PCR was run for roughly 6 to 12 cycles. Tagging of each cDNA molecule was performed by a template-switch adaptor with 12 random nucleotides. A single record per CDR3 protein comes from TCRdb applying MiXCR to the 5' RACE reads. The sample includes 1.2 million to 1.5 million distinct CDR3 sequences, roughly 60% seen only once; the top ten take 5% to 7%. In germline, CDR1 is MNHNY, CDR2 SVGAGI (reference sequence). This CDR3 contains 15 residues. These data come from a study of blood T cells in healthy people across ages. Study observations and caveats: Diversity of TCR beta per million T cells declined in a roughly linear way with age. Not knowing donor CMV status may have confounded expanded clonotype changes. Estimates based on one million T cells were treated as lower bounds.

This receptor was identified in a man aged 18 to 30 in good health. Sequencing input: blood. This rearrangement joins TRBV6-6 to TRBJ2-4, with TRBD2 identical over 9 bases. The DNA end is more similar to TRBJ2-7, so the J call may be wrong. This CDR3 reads CASSLSGSGGNEQYF. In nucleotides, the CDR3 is TGTGCCAGCAGTCTATCGGGGAGCGGGGGGAACGAGCAGTACTTC.